The 27 T cell receptor beta chains in this list originate from one sample, sequenced in a study of blood T cell repertoires in COVID-19. Using immunoSEQ multiplex PCR, the repertoire was profiled, and TCRdb retains in-frame clones only, with some absent. Altogether 150,000 or so clones are present, about four fifths being singletons, with the ten largest covering 3.6%. The sequencing input was PBMCs or T cells enriched from blood (not recorded which). These receptor sequences come from a woman in her 50s in a cohort exposed to, infected with or recovered from COVID-19 (not recorded which).

The V and J genes are TRBV12-3 or TRBV12-4 and TRBJ2-3; the D is unclear. This CDR3 region has 12 residues. V was clipped by 6 bases and J by 6 bases, with 10 bases between them. CDR3 nucleotides: TGTGCCAGCAGACCCGAGAAGGATACGCAGTATTTT. Translating it yields CASRPEKDTQYF.

The CDR3 here is CASSLGQGNIQYF. The CDR3 nucleotides are TGTGCCAGCAGCTTAGGGCAGGGGAACATTCAGTACTTC. The chain employs TRBV7-6 and TRBJ2-4; D is possibly TRBD1 (6 bases). Trimming pared 1 base from V and 7 bases from J, leaving 8 bases between. The CDR3 extends over 13 amino acids. The germline V gene has CDR1 SGHVS and CDR2 FNYEAQ.

This clone was recorded once. The chain links TRBV2 to TRBJ2-3; 11 bases are a match to TRBD2. Per germline, CDR1 SNHLY and CDR2 FYNNEI. J gave up 6 bases and V 1 base, and 6 bases lay outside the gene matches. The CDR3 has 16 residues. Here the CDR3 DNA reads TGTGCCAGCAGTGAAGATAGCGGGAGGGCCTCTGATACGCAGTATTTT. Residues: CASSEDSGRASDTQYF.

Points on this clone: This sample includes further DNA sequences coding for the same CDR3. The chain carries TRBV9 and TRBJ2-5, with D possibly being TRBD2 (5 bases). This CDR3 region has 14 residues. Germline V gene sequence: CDR1 SGDLS, CDR2 YYNGEE. The germline V and J ends were trimmed by 0 bases and 2 bases, with 8 bases remaining between them. CDR3 coding DNA: TGTGCCAGCAGCGTAGGTACGGGACAAGAGACCCAGTACTTC. This translates into CASSVGTGQETQYF. The full variable domain, with the rest looked up from reference TRBV9 and TRBJ2-5, is DSGVTQTPKHLITATGQRVTLRCSPRSGDLSVYWYQQSLDQGLQFLIQYYNGEERAKGNILERFSAQQFPDLHSELNLSSLELGDSALYFCASSVGTGQETQYFGPGTRLLVL.

The CDR3 DNA follows: TGTGCCAGCAGTTGGGAATCAGGGACAGATACGCAGTATTTT. It yields the protein CASSWESGTDTQYF. The V call is TRBV27, the J call TRBJ2-3; D perhaps matches TRBD1 (5 bases). Germline values: CDR1 MNHEY, CDR2 SMNVEV (reference sequence). V lost 4 bases to trimming and J lost 3 bases, with 11 bases between them. There are 14 residues in the CDR3.

The genes are TRBV28 and TRBJ2-5; 9 bases fit TRBD1. This CDR3 has 15 residues. V lost 8 bases to trimming and J lost 1 base; unmatched junction nucleotides: 8. Looked up from germline, CDR1 is MDHEN and CDR2 is SYDVKM. The chain's CDR3 is CASGGTGTLQETQYF. The CDR3 bases are TGTGCCAGCGGGGGGACAGGGACCCTCCAAGAGACCCAGTACTTC.

The rearrangement uses TRBV5-1 and TRBJ2-5, with TRBD1 identical over 7 bases. The V segment lost 4 bases and the J segment 1 base; nucleotides outside the gene matches: 7. CDR3 length equals 15 residues. Germline lookup yields CDR1 SGHRS and CDR2 YFSETQ. The CDR3 reads CASSLLGQFQETQYF. Written as DNA, the CDR3 is TGCGCCAGCAGCCTATTGGGACAGTTCCAAGAGACCCAGTACTTC. The variable domain in full, with the rest retrieved from reference TRBV5-1 and TRBJ2-5, is KAGVTQTPRYLIKTRGQQVTLSCSPISGHRSVSWYQQTPGQGLQFLFEYFSETQRNKGNFPGRFSGRQFSNSRSEMNVSTLELGDSALYLCASSLLGQFQETQYFGPGTRLLVL.

The rearrangement links TRBV9 to TRBJ1-3; weak D call: TRBD1 (6 bases). This CDR3 is built from 15 residues. Per the germline V gene, CDR1 is SGDLS and CDR2 is YYNGEE. Between the trimmed V and J ends, which lost 1 base and 8 bases, there was a span of 16 bases. The CDR3 sequence: CASSVQDVPGDTIYF. DNA of the CDR3: TGTGCCAGCAGCGTACAGGACGTACCAGGGGACACCATATATTTT.

The chain recombines TRBV18 with TRBJ2-7; D perhaps matches TRBD1 (6 bases). The ends were cut back, 3 bases at V and 0 bases at J, with 12 bases in the middle. CDR1 is KGHSH, CDR2 LQKENI, per germline. The CDR3 is 15 amino acids. The CDR3 spells CASSPLGGSSYEQYF. The CDR3 DNA reads TGTGCCAGCTCACCGCTTGGGGGCAGCTCCTACGAGCAGTACTTC.

The rearrangement links TRBV15 to TRBJ2-3; 9 bases map to TRBD1. Germline loops: CDR1 LNHNV, CDR2 YYDKDF (reference sequence). Unmatched junction bases numbered 12, after V lost 4 bases and J lost 4 bases. The CDR3 has 17 amino acids. CDR3 sequence (DNA): TGTGCCACCAGCAAGACCCCGGGACAGGGAAGCGCAGATACGCAGTATTTT. Protein sequence: CATSKTPGQGSADTQYF.

This clone was observed many times. The chain has TRBV7-9 and TRBJ1-6; D is unclear. This CDR3 contains 15 residues. Per germline, CDR1 SEHNR and CDR2 FQNEAQ (reference sequence). V shed 5 bases and J shed 9 bases, with 17 bases lying between them. CDR3 nucleotides: TGTGCCAGCAGCCAAGACAAGGCAGGAAGTTCACCCCTCCACTTT. It encodes CASSQDKAGSSPLHF.

V is TRBV19 and J is TRBJ1-2; 7 bases fit TRBD1. Germline trimming cut 5 bases from V and 4 bases from J; bases unmatched to any gene: 13. The CDR3 consists of 16 residues. Looked up from germline, CDR1 is LNHDA and CDR2 is SQIVND (reference sequence). The CDR3 coding sequence is TGTGCCAGTAGTCCAAGTCACGGGACAGCGCTCTATGGCTACACCTTC. Its translation: CASSPSHGTALYGYTF.

The V gene is TRBV28, the J gene TRBJ1-4; D possibly corresponds to TRBD1 (5 bases). The V end was cut by 6 bases, the J end by 8 bases, with 13 bases between. Germline CDR1 and CDR2: MDHEN and SYDVKM. The CDR3 runs 13 residues. Written as DNA, the CDR3 is TGTGCCAGCAGCCTTACAGGCCGGGAAAAACTGTTTTTT. Translating it yields CASSLTGREKLFF.

The CDR3 sequence: CASRTGTINTIYF. DNA for the CDR3: TGTGCCAGCAGAACCGGGACAATAAACACCATATATTTT. The chain is built from TRBV28 and TRBJ1-3, with TRBD1 as a possible D gene (6 bases). The germline V gene has CDR1 MDHEN and CDR2 SYDVKM. The CDR3 contains 13 residues. The germline V and J ends were trimmed by 6 bases and 6 bases, with 12 bases remaining between them.

The J gene is TRBJ2-7, the V gene TRBV2; D call uncertain. The germline CDR1 and CDR2 sequences are SNHLY and FYNNEI. With 6 bases removed from V and 0 bases from J, the gap between germline ends came to 9 bases. The CDR3 contains 13 residues. CDR3 sequence (DNA): TGTGCCAGCAGCCGGTCGCCCTCCTACGAGCAGTACTTC. This gives the protein CASSRSPSYEQYF.

This rearrangement joins TRBV5-1 to TRBJ1-2; D is possibly TRBD1 (6 bases). V lost 0 bases to trimming and J lost 4 bases, with 13 bases between them. CDR1 and CDR2 (germline): SGHRS, YFSETQ. This CDR3 spans 15 amino acids. The CDR3 sequence is CASSLEGVSAYGYTF. Here the CDR3 DNA reads TGCGCCAGCAGCTTGGAGGGGGTATCGGCCTATGGCTACACCTTC.

This chain connects TRBV12-3 or TRBV12-4 to TRBJ2-7; weak D call: TRBD1 (6 bases). The CDR3 runs to 13 residues. V lost 5 bases, J lost 0 bases, and 8 bases lay in between. The CDR3 is CASSTGFSYEQYF. The CDR3 DNA is TGTGCCAGCAGTACAGGGTTCTCCTACGAGCAGTACTTC.

A single count supports this clone. V is TRBV5-6 and J is TRBJ2-5; no firm D call. Looked up from germline, CDR1 is SGHDT and CDR2 is YYEEEE. This CDR3 region has 11 residues. The germline V and J ends were trimmed by 4 bases and 2 bases, with 3 bases remaining between them. The CDR3 protein is CASSIQETQYF. As DNA, the CDR3 is TGTGCCAGCAGCATACAAGAGACCCAGTACTTC.

V usage is TRBV18 and J usage is TRBJ1-3; D unclear. Germline CDR1 and CDR2: KGHSH and LQKENI. This CDR3 spans 16 amino acids. The V gene lost 4 bases and the J gene lost 4 bases, with 17 bases spanning the gap. The CDR3 loop reads CASSRSPGNLGNTIYF. The CDR3 region has the DNA TGTGCCAGCTCACGAAGCCCGGGGAACCTAGGAAACACCATATATTTT.

The J gene is TRBJ1-4, the V gene TRBV19; 7 bases are a match to TRBD1. The CDR3 runs 14 residues. Germline trimming cut 4 bases from V and 4 bases from J; bases unmatched to any gene: 3. Per the germline V gene, CDR1 is LNHDA and CDR2 is SQIVND (reference sequence). Here the CDR3 reads CASSTGQRNEKLFF. In DNA, the CDR3 is TGTGCCAGTAGTACGGGACAGCGTAATGAAAAACTGTTTTTT.

The chain combines TRBV4-2 with TRBJ1-5; a weak D match, TRBD1 (5 bases). Germline CDR1 is LGHNA and CDR2 is YNFKEQ. The ends were cut back, 0 bases at V and 0 bases at J, with 15 bases in the middle. This CDR3 contains 18 residues. The CDR3 region has the DNA TGTGCCAGCAGCCAAGAAAAGCAGGGACTAAATAGCAATCAGCCCCAGCATTTT. Protein sequence: CASSQEKQGLNSNQPQHF.

This clone occurred once. This rearrangement joins TRBV19 to TRBJ2-2, with D possibly being TRBD1 (6 bases). Trimming shortened V by 5 bases and J by 4 bases, and 17 bases separated the two germline ends. The V gene's germline CDR1 is LNHDA and CDR2 SQIVND (reference sequence). The length of the CDR3 is 16 residues. CDR3 DNA sequence: TGTGCCAGTAGTTCCCACGACAGGCTGGGCACCGGGGAGCTGTTTTTT. Translating it yields CASSSHDRLGTGELFF.

This sequence joins TRBV19 and TRBJ2-3; D is possibly TRBD1 (6 bases). V lost 8 bases and J lost 2, with 17 bases in between. Germline V gene sequence: CDR1 LNHDA, CDR2 SQIVND (reference sequence). CDR3 length: 15 amino acids. CDR3 sequence reads: CASGNPRGHTDTQYF. The DNA of the CDR3 is TGTGCCAGTGGGAACCCCAGGGGTCACACAGATACGCAGTATTTT. Full variable domain (rest looked up from reference TRBV19 and TRBJ2-3): DGGITQSPKYLFRKEGQNVTLSCEQNLNHDAMYWYRQDPGQGLRLIYYSQIVNDFQKGDIAEGYSVSREKKESFPLTVTSAQKNPTAFYLCASGNPRGHTDTQYFGPGTRLTVL.

This chain connects TRBV5-6 to TRBJ1-2; 7 nucleotides line up with TRBD1. The germline V gene encodes CDR1 SGHDT and CDR2 YYEEEE. This CDR3 has 15 amino acids. The trim removed 2 bases at V and 4 bases at J, leaving 8 bases unmatched. The CDR3 protein is CASSFRQGRGYGYTF. The CDR3, as DNA: TGTGCCAGCAGCTTTCGACAGGGAAGGGGCTATGGCTACACCTTC.

The chain uses TRBV18 and TRBJ1-1; the D gene is possibly TRBD1 (6 bases). CDR3 length: 15 amino acids. Germline V CDR1 and CDR2: KGHSH, LQKENI. Trimming took 3 bases from V and 4 from J, leaving 15 bases between them. The CDR3 DNA reads as TGTGCCAGCTCACCGATTCAGGGGTTCGGCACTGAAGCTTTCTTT. Protein sequence: CASSPIQGFGTEAFF.

The gene calls are TRBV28 and TRBJ1-1; 7 bases match TRBD1. Per germline, CDR1 MDHEN and CDR2 SYDVKM. V was pared by 5 bases and J by 1 base, with 4 bases of the junction left unmatched. The CDR3 has 14 amino acids. This chain's CDR3 is CASSPGQWNTEAFF. The DNA of the CDR3 is TGTGCCAGCAGTCCGGGACAGTGGAACACTGAAGCTTTCTTT.

V gene TRBV2 combines with J gene TRBJ1-5, with TRBD1 as a possible D gene (6 bases). Between the trimmed V and J ends, which lost 6 bases and 4 bases, there was a span of 10 bases. The CDR3 runs 13 residues. Germline V gene sequence: CDR1 SNHLY, CDR2 FYNNEI. This CDR3 reads CASSRDINQPQHF. DNA of the CDR3: TGTGCCAGCAGCCGGGACATAAATCAGCCCCAGCATTTT.